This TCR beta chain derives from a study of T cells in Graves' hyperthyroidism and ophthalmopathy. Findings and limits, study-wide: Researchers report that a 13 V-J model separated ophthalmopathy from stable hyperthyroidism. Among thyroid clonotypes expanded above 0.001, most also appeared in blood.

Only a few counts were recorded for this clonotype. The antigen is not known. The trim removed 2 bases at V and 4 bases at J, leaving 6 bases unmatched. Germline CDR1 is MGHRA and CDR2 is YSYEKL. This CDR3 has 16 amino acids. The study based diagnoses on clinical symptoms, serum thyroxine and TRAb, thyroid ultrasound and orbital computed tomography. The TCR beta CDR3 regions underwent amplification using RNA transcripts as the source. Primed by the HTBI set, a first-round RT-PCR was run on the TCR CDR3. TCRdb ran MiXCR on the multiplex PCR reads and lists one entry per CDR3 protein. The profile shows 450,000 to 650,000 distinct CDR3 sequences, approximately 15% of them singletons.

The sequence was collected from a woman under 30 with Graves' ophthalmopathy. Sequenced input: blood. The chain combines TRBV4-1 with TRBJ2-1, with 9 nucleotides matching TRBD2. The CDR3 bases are TGCGCCAGCAGCCAATCCCGGACTAGCGATTACAATGAGCAGTTCTTC. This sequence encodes CASSQSRTSDYNEQFF.